The present T cell receptor beta chain was sequenced within a study of blood T cell repertoires in COVID-19. Across the study: The origin of the acute and convalescent COVID-19 samples was the United States, Italy and Spain. T cells, B-cell-depleted T cells, or PBMCs provided the cDNA or gDNA that served as material.

Trimming removed 8 bases from V and 5 bases from J; junction bases left unmatched: 9. Germline V gene data show CDR1 as MDHEN and CDR2 as SYDVKM. This CDR3 comprises 14 residues. Per the original methods: Amplification from reference gene primers served as the basis for estimated nucleated cell counts. TCRdb's copy holds only in-frame clones and misses some; the assay was immunoSEQ multiplex PCR. For V, J and clone size, that table is used; D and trimming come from the DNA. The table records about 39,000 clones, 80% to 90% of them present only once. The V call is TRBV28, the J call TRBJ1-2, with 9 bases identical to TRBD1. The sample was peripheral blood. This receptor was taken from a man aged 50 to 59 with active or convalescent COVID-19. CDR3: CASGYRGRGYGYTF. The CDR3 DNA reads TGTGCCAGCGGTTACAGGGGGCGTGGATATGGCTACACCTTC.